The entry that follows covers one TCR beta chain sequence. Its antigen is not known. This sample was taken from a study of T cell repertoires in cytomegalovirus infection. Study information: Indicated by public TCR beta signatures were CMV infection and matching HLA type.

TCRdb itself ran the reads through MiXCR, one entry per CDR3 protein. Of over 250,000 distinct CDR3 sequences in the sample, roughly a fifth were seen once. Study-level findings and limits: What dominated the ex vivo response were HLA-C-restricted CMV-specific TCR beta clonotypes. Based on cumulative public TCR beta family frequency, carriers of CMV plus the relevant HLA were identified.

This sample comprised cultured PBMCs, obtained from culture after CMV antigen stimulation. This receptor was identified in a human donor in good health (CMV status not recorded). Some clones in this sample may be carry-over from other donors' samples.

The CDR3 nucleotides are TGTGCCTCCGGGACTAGCAGCCAAGAGACCCAGTACTTC. Its protein is CASGTSSQETQYF. V gene TRBV10-3 combines with J gene TRBJ2-5; TRBD2 matches at 9 bases. CDR3 length: 13 residues. CDR1 ENHRY and CDR2 SYGVKD come from the germline V gene. The V segment lost 11 bases and the J segment 1 base; nucleotides outside the gene matches: 5.